A single sample is the source of the 26 T cell receptor beta chains below, sequenced in a study of CD8+CD57+ T cells in acquired aplastic anemia. The template for TCR beta VDJ and CDR3 sequence profiling was genomic DNA. TCRdb re-called the reads with MiXCR, one entry per CDR3 protein. Of approximately 160,000 distinct CDR3 sequences detected, approximately 43% appear once; the ten largest clones hold 1.1%. Sequencing was carried out using sorted CD4+, CD8+, or CD8+CD57+ T cells (not recorded which) from PBMCs. The receptors stem from a human donor in good health.

V is TRBV28 and J is TRBJ1-6; a possible D gene is TRBD1 (6 bases). Germline CDR1 reads MDHEN; CDR2 reads SYDVKM. The CDR3 is 14 amino acids. The V gene lost 8 bases and the J gene lost 8 bases, with 16 bases spanning the gap. CDR3 protein: CASDQGRPDSPLHF. CDR3 in DNA: TGTGCCAGCGATCAGGGGCGCCCCGATTCACCCCTCCACTTT.

This clonotype was picked up a small number of times. This chain connects TRBV6-5 to TRBJ1-1, with D maybe TRBD1 (5 bases). Per germline, CDR1 MNHEY and CDR2 SVGAGI. V lost 4 bases to trimming and J lost 11 bases, with 23 bases between them. CDR3 size: 15 residues. The CDR3 region is CASSSPPGGRPRAFF. CDR3 coding DNA: TGTGCCAGCAGTTCCCCACCCGGGGGACGACCTAGGGCTTTCTTT.

This clonotype was recorded many times. The V call is TRBV2, the J call TRBJ1-5; the match to TRBD1 covers 9 bases. Per germline, CDR1 SNHLY and CDR2 FYNNEI. V shed 8 bases, J shed 6 bases, and the junction held 20 bases outside the gene matches. There are 18 residues in the CDR3. The CDR3 is CASGRDREGWDRFQPQHF. DNA of the CDR3: TGTGCCAGCGGCCGGGACAGGGAGGGTTGGGATAGGTTTCAGCCCCAGCATTTT.

The rearrangement joins TRBV25-1 to TRBJ2-2; D is ambiguous. With 5 bases removed from V and 4 bases from J, the gap between germline ends came to 8 bases. Looked up from germline, CDR1 is MGHDK and CDR2 is SYGVNS. CDR3 size: 13 residues. CDR3 residues: CASSQDGTGELFF. In DNA form, the CDR3 reads TGTGCCAGCAGTCAAGACGGCACCGGGGAGCTGTTTTTT.

This clonotype was seen once. J is TRBJ2-5 and V is TRBV29-1; D is ambiguous. The CDR3 runs 10 residues. Trimming stripped 7 bases from V and 5 bases from J, with 8 bases between. Germline V gene sequence: CDR1 SQVTM, CDR2 ANQGSEA. DNA for the CDR3: TGCAGCGGGGCTCACGAGACCCAGTACTTC. This gives the protein CSGAHETQYF.

The V gene is TRBV12-3 or TRBV12-4, the J gene TRBJ1-6; the match to TRBD1 covers 10 bases. The CDR3 is 17 amino acids. The V gene end was trimmed by 6 bases and the J gene end by 13 bases; junction bases not matched to a gene: 18. The CDR3 protein is CASSVGLGDRGMVPLHF. The CDR3 DNA reads as TGTGCCAGCAGCGTAGGACTGGGGGACAGGGGTATGGTTCCCCTCCACTTT.

This clonotype has at least ten counts. The gene calls are TRBV7-8 and TRBJ2-5, with 10 nucleotides matching TRBD2. The germline gives CDR1 SGHVS, CDR2 FQNEAQ. The CDR3 is made up of 16 amino acids. V lost 4 bases and J lost 1; bases outside the gene matches: 6. DNA for the CDR3: TGTGCCAGCAGCTCTGGGACTAGCGTACTCCAAGAGACCCAGTACTTC. Encoded protein: CASSSGTSVLQETQYF.

The J gene is TRBJ1-2, the V gene TRBV12-3 or TRBV12-4, with D possibly TRBD1 on 6 matching bases. This CDR3 is 13 amino acids long. The germline V and J ends were trimmed by 6 bases and 5 bases, with 13 bases remaining between them. In DNA form, the CDR3 reads TGTGCCAGCAGCCCCGGACAGCCTTATGGCTACACCTTC. Its translation is CASSPGQPYGYTF.

The rearrangement joins TRBV12-3 or TRBV12-4 to TRBJ1-6; the match to TRBD1 covers 9 bases. CDR3 length equals 14 residues. The junction had 2 bases not matched to a gene; V was cut back by 4 bases and J by 7 bases. The CDR3 coding sequence is TGTGCCAGCAGTTACAGGGGGCGCAATTCACCCCTCCACTTT. This encodes CASSYRGRNSPLHF.

The chain is built from TRBV6-1 and TRBJ1-1; no clear D. CDR1 is MNHNS and CDR2 is SASEGT in the germline V gene. V was pared by 6 bases and J by 1 base, with 9 bases between. The CDR3 runs 13 residues. This chain's CDR3 is CASRWARNTEAFF. CDR3 sequence (DNA): TGTGCCAGCAGATGGGCCCGGAACACTGAAGCTTTCTTT.

This clonotype has a count of ten or more. The gene calls are TRBV6-1 and TRBJ2-5; D gene unclear. The CDR3 contains 11 residues. V lost 4 bases, J lost 4 bases, and 4 bases lay in between. Germline CDR1 MNHNS, CDR2 SASEGT. CDR3 sequence: CASSVSETQYF. The CDR3 DNA is TGTGCCAGCAGTGTATCAGAGACCCAGTACTTC.

This clonotype appeared many times. The rearrangement joins TRBV5-5 to TRBJ1-2, with a tentative D call TRBD1 (6 bases). V was clipped by 5 bases and J by 3 bases, with 14 bases between them. Germline V gene lookup returns CDR1 SGHKS and CDR2 YYEKEE (reference sequence). The length of the CDR3 is 14 residues. The CDR3 region is CASSWGGGDYGYTF. Written as DNA, the CDR3 is TGTGCCAGCAGTTGGGGAGGGGGAGACTATGGCTACACCTTC. The whole variable domain, filled in from reference TRBV5-5 and TRBJ1-2, reads DAGVTQSPTHLIKTRGQQVTLRCSPISGHKSVSWYQQVLGQGPQFIFQYYEKEERGRGNFPDRFSARQFPNYSSELNVNALLLGDSALYLCASSWGGGDYGYTFGSGTRLTVV.

This clonotype was observed many times. This chain uses TRBV11-2 with TRBJ2-1, with 9 bases fitting TRBD2. With V trimmed by 3 bases and J by 7 bases, 13 bases remained unmatched. This CDR3 contains 17 residues. The germline V gene encodes CDR1 SGHAT and CDR2 FQNNGV. CDR3 nucleotides: TGTGCCAGCAGCTTCCTATATAGGCGGGGGGGTCTGAATGAGCAGTTCTTC. Translating it yields CASSFLYRRGGLNEQFF. Drawing the rest from reference TRBV11-2 and TRBJ2-1, the complete variable domain is EAGVAQSPRYKIIEKRQSVAFWCNPISGHATLYWYQQILGQGPKLLIQFQNNGVVDDSQLPKDRFSAERLKGVDSTLKIQPAKLEDSAVYLCASSFLYRRGGLNEQFFGPGTRLTVL.

The CDR3 DNA follows: TGTGCCATCAGTGAGGGGGCTCAGAACTATGGCTACACCTTC. It yields the protein CAISEGAQNYGYTF. The V gene is TRBV10-3, the J gene TRBJ1-2; possible D gene TRBD1, 5 bases. In germline, CDR1 is ENHRY, CDR2 SYGVKD. Trimming took 2 bases from V and 2 from J, leaving 9 bases between them. This CDR3 spans 14 amino acids.

Only a few counts were recorded for this clonotype. The chain couples TRBV25-1 to TRBJ1-1; the D is unclear. V shed 6 bases and J shed 1 base, with 6 bases lying between them. This CDR3 region has 12 residues. CDR1 is MGHDK and CDR2 is SYGVNS in the germline V gene. The CDR3 loop reads CASSGKNTEAFF. The CDR3 DNA follows: TGTGCCAGCAGCGGTAAGAACACTGAAGCTTTCTTT.

In this sample, this clonotype turned up a few times. The chain links TRBV5-5 to TRBJ2-7; 10 bases match TRBD2. The CDR3 has 16 amino acids. V lost 2 bases and J lost 0; bases outside the gene matches: 5. CDR1 is SGHKS and CDR2 is YYEKEE in the germline V gene (reference sequence). The CDR3 is CASSFSGTSASYEQYF. The CDR3 bases are TGTGCCAGCAGCTTCAGCGGGACTAGCGCCTCCTACGAGCAGTACTTC. Based on the CDR3 plus reference TRBV5-5 and TRBJ2-7, the full variable domain is DAGVTQSPTHLIKTRGQQVTLRCSPISGHKSVSWYQQVLGQGPQFIFQYYEKEERGRGNFPDRFSARQFPNYSSELNVNALLLGDSALYLCASSFSGTSASYEQYFGPGTRLTVT.

Notes on this clonotype: With a much larger clone just one base away, this may be a read error. The chain uses TRBV11-2 and TRBJ2-6; no definite D call. CDR1 and CDR2 (germline): SGHAT, FQNNGV. V lost 7 bases and J lost 0, with 16 bases in between. This CDR3 is built from 17 residues. CDR3 in amino acids: CASNSSGWGSGANVLTF. DNA of the CDR3: TGTGCCAGCAACTCTTCGGGTTGGGGCTCTGGGGCCAACGTCCTGACTTTC.

This clonotype was detected many times. The chain combines TRBV7-9 with TRBJ2-3; D remains unclear. This CDR3 contains 13 residues. V lost 0 bases and J 5 bases, leaving 6 bases between the germline ends. Germline V gene lookup returns CDR1 SEHNR and CDR2 FQNEAQ (reference sequence). CDR3 loop: CASSLAGLDTQYF. The DNA for the CDR3 is TGTGCCAGCAGCTTAGCGGGTTTAGATACGCAGTATTTT.

This clonotype has at least ten counts. This chain uses TRBV29-1 with TRBJ2-3; D unresolved. CDR1 is SQVTM and CDR2 is ANQGSEA in the germline V gene. The germline V and J ends were trimmed by 2 bases and 2 bases, with 8 bases remaining between them. The CDR3 loop spans 13 amino acids. CDR3 sequence reads: CSVESQTTDTQYF. CDR3 DNA sequence: TGCAGCGTTGAAAGCCAGACCACAGATACGCAGTATTTT.

The chain links TRBV25-1 to TRBJ2-3; 13 bases match TRBD2. This CDR3 has 19 amino acids. The V gene's germline CDR1 is MGHDK and CDR2 SYGVNS. V was pared by 4 bases and J by 2 bases, with 12 bases of the junction left unmatched. Here the CDR3 DNA reads TGTGCCAGCAGTGCTACCGACAGACTAGCGGGGGGAACCACAGATACGCAGTATTTT. It codes for CASSATDRLAGGTTDTQYF.

The rearrangement uses TRBV7-2 and TRBJ2-7; D gene ambiguous. Germline loops: CDR1 SGHTA, CDR2 FQGNSA. Trimming left V 0 bases short and J 2 bases short, with 8 bases between. The CDR3 is 14 amino acids. The DNA for the CDR3 is TGTGCCAGCAGCTTAGCGCGTGCCGCCTACGAGCAGTACTTC. Translated, it gives CASSLARAAYEQYF.

This clonotype occurred many times. The chain uses TRBV19 and TRBJ2-6, with 8 bases matching TRBD1. The junction had 2 bases not matched to a gene; V was cut back by 5 bases and J by 2 bases. The CDR3 loop spans 15 amino acids. The germline V gene has CDR1 LNHDA and CDR2 SQIVND (reference sequence). CDR3 sequence: CASSRTGTGANVLTF. The CDR3 bases are TGTGCCAGTAGTCGGACAGGGACTGGGGCCAACGTCCTGACTTTC.

In its sample, this clonotype was seen a few times. The V gene is TRBV6-1, the J gene TRBJ1-2; no clear D gene. Deletions cut 1 base from V and 2 bases from J, with 8 bases between. The CDR3 covers 14 residues. From germline, CDR1 is MNHNS and CDR2 SASEGT. The CDR3 protein is CASSEGGLNYGYTF. The CDR3 bases are TGTGCCAGCAGTGAAGGAGGTCTGAACTATGGCTACACCTTC.

This clonotype was counted only a few times. Since a much larger clone is just one base distant, this may be a read error. The chain carries TRBV10-3 and TRBJ1-1; weak D call: TRBD1 (6 bases). The CDR3 loop spans 14 amino acids. Germline CDR1 is ENHRY and CDR2 is SYGVKD. V lost 10 bases to trimming and J lost 5 bases, with 20 bases between them. The CDR3, as DNA: TGTGCCAGCGGTTACAGGGAGAGGGAAACTGAAGCTTTCTTT. The encoded protein is CASGYRERETEAFF.

Points on this clonotype: A read error may be the cause here, since a much bigger clone is one base away. The gene calls are TRBV6-1 and TRBJ2-7, with D hard to call. Per the germline V gene, CDR1 is MNHNS and CDR2 is SASEGT. The CDR3 totals 14 residues. The CDR3 loop reads CASSERLSSYDQYF. The CDR3 DNA reads TGTGCCAGCAGTGAAAGGTTATCATCCTACGACCAGTACTTC.

This clonotype has just a few counts. The chain links TRBV14 to TRBJ1-1, with TRBD1 identical over 9 bases. In germline, CDR1 is SGHDN, CDR2 FVKESK. The CDR3 totals 17 residues. Trimming at V came to 4 bases and at J to 5 bases, leaving 14 bases not matched to a gene. The CDR3: CASSPLLGETGGTEAFF. As DNA, the CDR3 is TGTGCCAGCAGCCCGCTTCTTGGGGAGACAGGGGGAACTGAAGCTTTCTTT.